This TCR beta chain was recorded in a study of T cell responses to AZD1222 COVID-19 vaccine. The germline V gene encodes CDR1 SGHTA and CDR2 FQGNSA. This CDR3 has 15 amino acids. V was cut by 4 bases and J by 2 bases, with 13 bases left in between. Produced via immunoSEQ multiplex PCR; TCRdb's table is partial and in-frame only. The sample carries around 20,000 clones, less than 90% recorded once. The sequence came from an adult who received the AZD1222 COVID-19 vaccine. The sequenced sample was peripheral blood, obtained 28 days after the second AZD1222 dose. The chain uses TRBV7-2 and TRBJ2-3; D unresolved. The CDR3 reads CASSSFSTATDTQYF. DNA for the CDR3: TGTGCCAGCAGCTCCTTTAGCACCGCCACAGATACGCAGTATTTT.